This T cell receptor (beta chain) was observed in a study of T cells in Graves' hyperthyroidism and ophthalmopathy. This clonotype was counted many times. Its antigen is as yet unknown. Diagnosing involved the use of clinical symptoms, serum thyroxine and TRAb, thyroid ultrasound and orbital computed tomography. Study-wide points: Most thyroid clonotypes with frequency above 0.001 were detected in blood. Ophthalmopathy cases were set apart from stable hyperthyroidism by a 13 V-J model.

In germline, CDR1 is LNHDA, CDR2 SQIVND (reference sequence). J gave up 6 bases and V 10 bases, and 6 bases lay outside the gene matches. The length of the CDR3 is 13 residues. Using RNA transcripts as the source, TCR beta CDR3 regions were amplified. Carried out on the TCR CDR3, a first-round RT-PCR used the HTBI primer set. TCRdb used MiXCR to reprocess the multiplex PCR reads, holding one entry per CDR3 protein. The table has about 660,000 distinct CDR3 sequences, nearly 45% seen once. The sequence came from an adult man with Graves' disease, either hyperthyroidism or ophthalmopathy (not recorded which). The sample comprised peripheral blood or thyroid tissue (not recorded which). V is TRBV19 and J is TRBJ1-6; 7 nucleotides agree with TRBD1. Written as DNA, the CDR3 is TGTGCCAAAACGAACAGGGGTAATTCACCCCTCCACTTT. Encoded protein: CAKTNRGNSPLHF.